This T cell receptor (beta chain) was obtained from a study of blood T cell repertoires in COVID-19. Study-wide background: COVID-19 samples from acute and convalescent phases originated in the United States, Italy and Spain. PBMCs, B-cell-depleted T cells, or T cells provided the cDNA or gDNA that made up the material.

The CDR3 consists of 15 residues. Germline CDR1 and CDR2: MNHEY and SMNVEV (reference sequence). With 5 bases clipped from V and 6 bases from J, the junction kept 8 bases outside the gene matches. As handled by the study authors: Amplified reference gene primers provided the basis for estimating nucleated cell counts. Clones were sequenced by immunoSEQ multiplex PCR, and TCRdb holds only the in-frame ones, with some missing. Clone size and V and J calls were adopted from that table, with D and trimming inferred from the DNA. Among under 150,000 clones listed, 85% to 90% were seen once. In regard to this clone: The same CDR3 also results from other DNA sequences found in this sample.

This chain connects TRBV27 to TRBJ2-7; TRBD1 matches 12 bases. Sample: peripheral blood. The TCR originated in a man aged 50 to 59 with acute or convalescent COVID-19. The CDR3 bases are TGTGCCAGCAGTCCAGCCGGGACAGGGGGCTCCGAGCAGTACTTC. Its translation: CASSPAGTGGSEQYF.